Listed below are T cell receptor beta chains from one sample, sequenced in a study of blood T cell repertoires in COVID-19. TCRdb's copy holds only in-frame clones and misses some; the assay was immunoSEQ multiplex PCR. The sample carries 150,000 to 200,000 clones, about 84% recorded once. Sequenced sample: PBMCs or T cells enriched from blood (not recorded which). The receptors come from a man aged 45-65 years who had recovered from COVID-19. Each CDR3 is given with its conserved first and last residue. D genes are given only for firm matches. Clone sizes are given selectively: once, few, many, or a class where the clone is expanded.

j_gene: TRBJ2-2
d_gene: TRBD1
v_gene: TRBV4-1
abundance: .
CDR3nt: TGCGCCAGCAGCCACCGGACAGGGATTACCGGGGAGCTGTTTTTT
CDR3aa: CASSHRTGITGELFF

j_gene: TRBJ1-2
d_gene: .
v_gene: TRBV7-6
abundance: .
CDR3nt: TGTGCCAGCAGCCTGCAGGCAAACTATGGCTACACCTTC
CDR3aa: CASSLQANYGYTF

j_gene: TRBJ2-7
d_gene: TRBD1
v_gene: TRBV5-1
abundance: .
CDR3nt: TGCGCCAGCAGCCTACTGCCCGGACAGGGACGATCCTACGAGCAGTACTTC
CDR3aa: CASSLLPGQGRSYEQYF

j_gene: TRBJ2-1
d_gene: TRBD2
v_gene: TRBV6-2/TRBV6-3
abundance: few
CDR3nt: TGTGCCAGCAGTCTCCGGACTAGCCCCTACAATGAGCAGTTCTTC
CDR3aa: CASSLRTSPYNEQFF

j_gene: TRBJ1-1
d_gene: .
v_gene: TRBV28
abundance: .
CDR3nt: TGTGCCAGCAGTTCCTTGGGCTGGCCTGGGGCTTTCTTT
CDR3aa: CASSSLGWPGAFF

j_gene: TRBJ1-5
d_gene: TRBD1
v_gene: TRBV7-8
abundance: .
CDR3nt: TGTGCCAGCAGCCGGACAGGGGGGCAGCCCCAGCATTTT
CDR3aa: CASSRTGGQPQHF

j_gene: TRBJ1-2
d_gene: .
v_gene: TRBV6-5
abundance: .
CDR3nt: TGTGCCAGCAGTTTACGACCAGGGGCGCAGGACTATGGCTACACCTTC
CDR3aa: CASSLRPGAQDYGYTF

j_gene: TRBJ2-1
d_gene: .
v_gene: TRBV20-1
abundance: .
CDR3nt: TGCAGTGCTAGTGTGGGGAGTGAGCAGTTCTTC
CDR3aa: CSASVGSEQFF

j_gene: TRBJ1-2
d_gene: .
v_gene: TRBV5-1
abundance: .
CDR3nt: TGCGCCAGCAGCTTGGACGGTCCCCCTCAGCGGGGCTACACCTTC
CDR3aa: CASSLDGPPQRGYTF

j_gene: TRBJ2-5
d_gene: TRBD2
v_gene: TRBV5-1
abundance: .
CDR3nt: TGCGCCAGCAGCTTGTCGCCTAGCGGGGGGGCCCTGGAGACCCAGTACTTC
CDR3aa: CASSLSPSGGALETQYF

j_gene: TRBJ1-1
d_gene: .
v_gene: TRBV4-1
abundance: .
CDR3nt: TGCGCCAGCAGCCAAGAGGGGGGTGTCACTGAAGCTTTCTTT
CDR3aa: CASSQEGGVTEAFF

j_gene: TRBJ2-7
d_gene: .
v_gene: TRBV28
abundance: .
CDR3nt: TGTGCCACCGGGCGGGATGGGGCCAATCGCGAGCAGTACTTC
CDR3aa: CATGRDGANREQYF

j_gene: TRBJ1-5
d_gene: TRBD1
v_gene: TRBV30
abundance: .
CDR3nt: TGTGCCTGGACGACAGGGGAACCCAGCCAGCCCCAGCATTTT
CDR3aa: CAWTTGEPSQPQHF

j_gene: TRBJ2-1
d_gene: .
v_gene: TRBV18
abundance: .
CDR3nt: TGTGCCAGCTCATCGGAGGCGGCTGAGCAGTTCTTC
CDR3aa: CASSSEAAEQFF

j_gene: TRBJ1-2
d_gene: TRBD1
v_gene: TRBV29-1
abundance: .
CDR3nt: TGCAGCGTTGTGGACAGGGTGGACTATGGCTACACCTTC
CDR3aa: CSVVDRVDYGYTF

j_gene: TRBJ1-1
d_gene: .
v_gene: TRBV10-3
abundance: .
CDR3nt: TGTGCCGTTCAGGGGATCGCGGACACTGAAGCTTTCTTT
CDR3aa: CAVQGIADTEAFF

j_gene: TRBJ2-1
d_gene: TRBD1
v_gene: TRBV18
abundance: .
CDR3nt: TGTGCCAGCTCACCTCATAGACAGGGGGAGCAGTTCTTC
CDR3aa: CASSPHRQGEQFF

j_gene: TRBJ2-1
d_gene: .
v_gene: TRBV3-1/TRBV3-2
abundance: .
CDR3nt: TGTGCCAGCAGCCAAGGCGGGGAAGACTACAATGAGCAGTTCTTC
CDR3aa: CASSQGGEDYNEQFF

j_gene: TRBJ1-6
d_gene: TRBD1
v_gene: TRBV13
abundance: once
CDR3nt: TGTGCCAGCAGACTCGACAGGGGAGCTGGGTCACCCCTCCACTTT
CDR3aa: CASRLDRGAGSPLHF

j_gene: TRBJ2-3
d_gene: TRBD1
v_gene: TRBV3-1/TRBV3-2
abundance: .
CDR3nt: TGTGCCAGCAGCCATACAGGGGGCGGCGCAGATACGCAGTATTTT
CDR3aa: CASSHTGGGADTQYF

j_gene: TRBJ1-3
d_gene: TRBD1
v_gene: TRBV4-1
abundance: few
CDR3nt: TGCGCCAGCAGCCTGGGACAGGGGAACACCATATATTTT
CDR3aa: CASSLGQGNTIYF

j_gene: TRBJ2-5
d_gene: TRBD1
v_gene: TRBV11-3
abundance: .
CDR3nt: TGTGCCAGCAGCGCGGGACAGGCGAACCAAGAGACCCAGTACTTC
CDR3aa: CASSAGQANQETQYF

j_gene: TRBJ2-1
d_gene: .
v_gene: TRBV6-5
abundance: .
CDR3nt: TGTGCCAGCAGTTACAGCCCACGGGGTGAGCAGTTCTTC
CDR3aa: CASSYSPRGEQFF

j_gene: TRBJ1-4
d_gene: .
v_gene: TRBV7-9
abundance: .
CDR3nt: TGTGCCAGCAGTTACGAGGGGGCTAATGAAAAACTGTTTTTT
CDR3aa: CASSYEGANEKLFF

j_gene: TRBJ2-5
d_gene: .
v_gene: TRBV19
abundance: .
CDR3nt: TGTGCCAGTAGTATAGATGGCAGGACTGGTGAGACCCAGTACTTC
CDR3aa: CASSIDGRTGETQYF